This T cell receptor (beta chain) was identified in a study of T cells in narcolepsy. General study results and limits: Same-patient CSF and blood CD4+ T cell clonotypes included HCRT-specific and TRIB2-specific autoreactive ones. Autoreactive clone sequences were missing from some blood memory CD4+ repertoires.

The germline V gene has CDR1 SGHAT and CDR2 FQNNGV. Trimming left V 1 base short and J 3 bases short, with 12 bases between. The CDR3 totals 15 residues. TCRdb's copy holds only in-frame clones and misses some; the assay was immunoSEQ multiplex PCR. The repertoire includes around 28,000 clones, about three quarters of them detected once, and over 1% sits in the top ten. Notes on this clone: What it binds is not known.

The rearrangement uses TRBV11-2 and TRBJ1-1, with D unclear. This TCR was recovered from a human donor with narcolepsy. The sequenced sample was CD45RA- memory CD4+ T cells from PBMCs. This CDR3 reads CASSLGQAVYTEAFF. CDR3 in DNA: TGTGCCAGCAGCTTAGGTCAGGCCGTCTACACTGAAGCTTTCTTT.